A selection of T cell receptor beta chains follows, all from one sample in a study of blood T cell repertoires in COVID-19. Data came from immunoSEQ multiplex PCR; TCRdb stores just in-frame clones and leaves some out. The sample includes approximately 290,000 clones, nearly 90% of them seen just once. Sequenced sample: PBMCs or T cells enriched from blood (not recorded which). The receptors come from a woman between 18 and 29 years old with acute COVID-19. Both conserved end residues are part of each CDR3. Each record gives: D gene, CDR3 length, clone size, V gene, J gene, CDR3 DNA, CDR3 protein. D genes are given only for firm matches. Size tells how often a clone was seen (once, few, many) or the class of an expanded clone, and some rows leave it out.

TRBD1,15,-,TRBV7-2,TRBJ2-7,TGTGCCAGCAGCCACCATAGACAGGGGAGCTACGAGCAGTACTTC,CASSHHRQGSYEQYF
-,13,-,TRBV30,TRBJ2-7,TGTGCCTGGAGTGCGGGAATCTCCTACGAGCAGTACTTC,CAWSAGISYEQYF
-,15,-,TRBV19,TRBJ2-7,TGTGCCAGTAGTATCGTACCAGGCTCTTCCTACGAGCAGTACTTC,CASSIVPGSSYEQYF
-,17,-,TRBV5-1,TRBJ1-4,TGCGCCAGCAGCTCTTGGGGAGACCTCTCAACTAATGAAAAACTGTTTTTT,CASSSWGDLSTNEKLFF
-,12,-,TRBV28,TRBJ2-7,TGTGCCAGCATGTCCGGTCTCCCCGAGCAGTACTTC,CASMSGLPEQYF
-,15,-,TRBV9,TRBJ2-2,TGTGCCAGCAGCCCCCAGGGGTCGGACACCGGGGAGCTGTTTTTT,CASSPQGSDTGELFF
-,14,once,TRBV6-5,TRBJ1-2,TGTGCCAGCAGTTACGGGGGGGCCCCCTATGGCTACACCTTC,CASSYGGAPYGYTF
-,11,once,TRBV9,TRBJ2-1,TGTGCCAGCAGCACCGGCAATGAGCAGTTCTTC,CASSTGNEQFF
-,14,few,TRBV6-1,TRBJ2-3,TGTGCCAGCAGTGAACCCCTACCCACAGATACGCAGTATTTT,CASSEPLPTDTQYF
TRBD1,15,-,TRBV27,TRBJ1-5,TGTGCCAGCAGCAACGACAGGGGGGACAATCAGCCCCAGCATTTT,CASSNDRGDNQPQHF
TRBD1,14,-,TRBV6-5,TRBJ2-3,TGTGCCAGCAGCTCACAGGGGGTCCCAGATACGCAGTATTTT,CASSSQGVPDTQYF
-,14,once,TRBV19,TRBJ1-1,TGTGCCAGTAGTATAACCGGGGGGTTCGCTGAAGCTTTCTTT,CASSITGGFAEAFF
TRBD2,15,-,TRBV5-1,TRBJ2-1,TGCGCCAGCAGCCCAGGGACTAGCGGGAACAATGAGCAGTTCTTC,CASSPGTSGNNEQFF
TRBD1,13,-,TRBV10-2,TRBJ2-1,TGCGCCAGCAGTGTCAACAGGGGCAATGAGCAGTTCTTC,CASSVNRGNEQFF
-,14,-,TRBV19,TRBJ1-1,TGTGCCAGTAGTATTCAGGTGCCGAACACTGAAGCTTTCTTT,CASSIQVPNTEAFF
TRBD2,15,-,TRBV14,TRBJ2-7,TGTGCCAGCAGCCAAGTAGGACTAGGGAATTACGAGCAGTACTTC,CASSQVGLGNYEQYF
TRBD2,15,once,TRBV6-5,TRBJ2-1,TGTGCCAGCAGTCCTCTCCTAGCGGGAGGCAATGAGCAGTTCTTC,CASSPLLAGGNEQFF
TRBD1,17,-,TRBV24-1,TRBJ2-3,TGTGCCACCAGTGATTTTTCTAGGGGGCAAAGCACAGATACGCAGTATTTT,CATSDFSRGQSTDTQYF
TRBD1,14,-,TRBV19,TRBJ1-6,TGTGCCAGTAGTGACGACAGGGCACATTCACCCCTCCACTTT,CASSDDRAHSPLHF
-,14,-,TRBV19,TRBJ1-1,TGTGCCAGTACCGTCACAGGGATGAACACTGAAGCTTTCTTT,CASTVTGMNTEAFF
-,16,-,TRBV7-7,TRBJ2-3,TGTGCTAGCAGCCCCGGACTGGCGGCTAGCACAGATACGCAGTATTTT,CASSPGLAASTDTQYF
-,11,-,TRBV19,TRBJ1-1,TGTGCCAGTAGTATGGGGGGTATGGCTTTCTTT,CASSMGGMAFF
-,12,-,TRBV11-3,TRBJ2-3,TGTGCCAGCAGCTCCACGGGGGATACGCAGTATTTT,CASSSTGDTQYF
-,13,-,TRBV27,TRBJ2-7,TGTGCCAGCAGTTTCGGGGGATCCTACGAGCAGTACTTC,CASSFGGSYEQYF
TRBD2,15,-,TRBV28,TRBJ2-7,TGTGCCAGCAGCACTCTAGCGGGAGGAGCGGGCGAGCAGTACTTC,CASSTLAGGAGEQYF
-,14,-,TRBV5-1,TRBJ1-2,TGCGCCAGCAGCTCAGACGCCGGGGGGAGTAGCTACACCTTC,CASSSDAGGSSYTF
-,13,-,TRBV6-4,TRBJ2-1,TGTGCCAGCAGTGATGAGGTATTCGATGAGCAGTTCTTC,CASSDEVFDEQFF
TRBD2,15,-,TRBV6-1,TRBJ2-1,TGTGCCAGCAGTGAAACGGGAGGACCTTACAATGAGCAGTTCTTC,CASSETGGPYNEQFF
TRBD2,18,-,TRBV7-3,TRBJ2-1,TGTGCCAGCAGCTTAAAAGGACTAGCGGGAGAACCCTACAATGAGCAGTTCTTC,CASSLKGLAGEPYNEQFF
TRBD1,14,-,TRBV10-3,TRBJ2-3,TGTGCCACCGACCCGACAGGGTCGGCAGATACGCAGTATTTT,CATDPTGSADTQYF
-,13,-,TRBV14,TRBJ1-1,TGTGCCAGCAGCCGACAGACGAACACTGAAGCTTTCTTT,CASSRQTNTEAFF
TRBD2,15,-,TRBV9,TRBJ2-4,TGTGCCAGCAGCGTGGGCGATGCCCGGACTAGCGAACAGTACTTC,CASSVGDARTSEQYF
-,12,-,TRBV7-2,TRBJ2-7,TGTGCCAGCGGCTACAGAGGGGGCGAGCAGTACTTC,CASGYRGGEQYF
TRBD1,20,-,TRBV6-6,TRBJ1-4,TGTGCCAGCAGTCACATTTTTGTGACAGGGGATATTGCAACTAATGAAAAACTGTTTTTT,CASSHIFVTGDIATNEKLFF
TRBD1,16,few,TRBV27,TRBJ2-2,TGTGCCAGCAGGATAAGACAGGGGGCTGACACCGGGGAGCTGTTTTTT,CASRIRQGADTGELFF
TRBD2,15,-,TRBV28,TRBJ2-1,TGTGCCAGTAGCGGGGCGGGGAGCTCCTACAATGAGCAGTTCTTC,CASSGAGSSYNEQFF
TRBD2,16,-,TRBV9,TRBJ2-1,TGTGCCAGCAGCTTAGGGGGTAGCGGGATCACGCGAGAGCAGTTCTTC,CASSLGGSGITREQFF
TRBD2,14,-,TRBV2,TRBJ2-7,TGTGCCAGCAGTGAGACTAGCGGGAGTCACGAGCAGTACTTC,CASSETSGSHEQYF
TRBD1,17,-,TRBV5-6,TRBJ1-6,TGTGCCAGCAGCTCGTCCTCCTCCGGGACAGGCTATTCACCCCTCCACTTT,CASSSSSSGTGYSPLHF
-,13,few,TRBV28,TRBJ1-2,TGTGCCAGCAGTTTAAGGGGGAACTATGGCTACACCTTC,CASSLRGNYGYTF
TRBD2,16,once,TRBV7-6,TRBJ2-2,TGTGCCAGCAGCCCTCGACTAGCGGCCAACACCGGGGAGCTGTTTTTT,CASSPRLAANTGELFF
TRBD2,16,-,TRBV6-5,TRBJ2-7,TGTGCCAGCAGTTACCCCGCCCTAGCGGGAGGATACGAGCAGTACTTC,CASSYPALAGGYEQYF
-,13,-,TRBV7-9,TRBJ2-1,TGTGCCAGCAGCCCGCCAGTTTACAATGAGCAGTTCTTC,CASSPPVYNEQFF
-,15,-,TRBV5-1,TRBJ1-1,TGCGCCAGCAGCTTGGTGGTACCCGGAGTCACTGAAGCTTTCTTT,CASSLVVPGVTEAFF
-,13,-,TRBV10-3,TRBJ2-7,TGTGCCATGGGGGGGGCTTTAACCTACGAGCAGTACTTC,CAMGGALTYEQYF
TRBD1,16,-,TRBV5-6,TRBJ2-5,TGTGCCAGCAGCCCGAGGGACAGGTATGTCCCGGAGACCCAGTACTTC,CASSPRDRYVPETQYF
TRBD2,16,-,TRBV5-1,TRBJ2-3,TGCGCCAGCAGATCGGGGCTAGCGGGAGAGGCAGATACGCAGTATTTT,CASRSGLAGEADTQYF
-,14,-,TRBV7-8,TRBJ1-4,TGTGCCAGCAGCCTGAGACAGGTGGGGAGTAAACTGTTTTTT,CASSLRQVGSKLFF
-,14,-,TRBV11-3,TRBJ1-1,TGTGCCAGCAGCTTATTACAGGGGAACACTGAAGCTTTCTTT,CASSLLQGNTEAFF
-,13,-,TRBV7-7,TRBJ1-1,TGTGCTAGCAGCTCCTTAAAGGGGGCTGAAGCTTTCTTT,CASSSLKGAEAFF
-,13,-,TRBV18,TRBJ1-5,TGTGCCAGCTCAATCCGAGGCGATCAGCCCCAGCATTTT,CASSIRGDQPQHF
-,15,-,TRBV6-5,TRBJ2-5,TGTGCCAGCAGGCTCCGACTCCAGTCACAAGAGACCCAGTACTTC,CASRLRLQSQETQYF